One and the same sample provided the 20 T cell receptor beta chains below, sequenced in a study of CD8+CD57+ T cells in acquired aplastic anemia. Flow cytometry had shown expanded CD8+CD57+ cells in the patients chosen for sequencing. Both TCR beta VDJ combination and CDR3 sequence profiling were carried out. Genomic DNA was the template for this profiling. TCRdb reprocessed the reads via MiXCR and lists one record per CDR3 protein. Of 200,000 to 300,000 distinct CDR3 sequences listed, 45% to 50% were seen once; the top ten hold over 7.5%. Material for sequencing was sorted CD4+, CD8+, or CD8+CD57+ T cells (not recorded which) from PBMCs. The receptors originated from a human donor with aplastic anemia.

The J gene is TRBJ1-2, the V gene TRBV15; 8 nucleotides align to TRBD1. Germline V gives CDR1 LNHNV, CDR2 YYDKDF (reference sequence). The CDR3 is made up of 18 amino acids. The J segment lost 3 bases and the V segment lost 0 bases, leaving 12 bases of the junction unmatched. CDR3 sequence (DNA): TGTGCCACCAGCAGAGAGTCGGACAGGGAGTACTGGGACTATGGCTACACCTTC. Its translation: CATSRESDREYWDYGYTF.

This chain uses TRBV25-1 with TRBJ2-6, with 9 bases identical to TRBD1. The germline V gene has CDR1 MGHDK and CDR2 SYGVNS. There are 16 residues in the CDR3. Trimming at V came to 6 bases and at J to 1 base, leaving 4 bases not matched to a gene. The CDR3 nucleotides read TGTGCCAGCAGCCGGGACAGGGTATCTGGGGCCAACGTCCTGACTTTC. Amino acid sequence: CASSRDRVSGANVLTF.

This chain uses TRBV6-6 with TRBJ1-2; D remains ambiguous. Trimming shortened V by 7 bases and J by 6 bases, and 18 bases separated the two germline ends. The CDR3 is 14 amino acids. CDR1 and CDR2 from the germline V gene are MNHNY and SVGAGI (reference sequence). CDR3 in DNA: TGTGCCAGCACCCAACTTTTAGGGTACGATGGCTACACCTTC. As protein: CASTQLLGYDGYTF.

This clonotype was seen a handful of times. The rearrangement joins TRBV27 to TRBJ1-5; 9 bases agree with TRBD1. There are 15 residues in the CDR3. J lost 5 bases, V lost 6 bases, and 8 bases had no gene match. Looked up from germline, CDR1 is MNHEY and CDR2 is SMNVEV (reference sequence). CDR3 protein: CASRAQGAPHQPQHF. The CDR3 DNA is TGTGCCAGCAGAGCACAGGGGGCCCCCCATCAGCCCCAGCATTTT.

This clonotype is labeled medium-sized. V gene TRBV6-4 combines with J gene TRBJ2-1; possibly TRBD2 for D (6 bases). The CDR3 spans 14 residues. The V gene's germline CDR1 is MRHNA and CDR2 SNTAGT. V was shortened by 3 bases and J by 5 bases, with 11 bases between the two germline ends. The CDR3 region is CASSDGGDHNEQFF. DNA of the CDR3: TGTGCCAGCAGTGATGGAGGGGACCACAATGAGCAGTTCTTC.

The CDR3 protein is CATSDERLPTEAFF. In DNA form, the CDR3 reads TGTGCCACCAGTGATGAACGGCTTCCCACTGAAGCTTTCTTT. V is TRBV24-1 and J is TRBJ1-1, with D uncertain. This CDR3 spans 14 amino acids. Deletions cut 3 bases from V and 4 bases from J, with 11 bases between. Germline CDR1 reads KGHDR; CDR2 reads SFDVKD.

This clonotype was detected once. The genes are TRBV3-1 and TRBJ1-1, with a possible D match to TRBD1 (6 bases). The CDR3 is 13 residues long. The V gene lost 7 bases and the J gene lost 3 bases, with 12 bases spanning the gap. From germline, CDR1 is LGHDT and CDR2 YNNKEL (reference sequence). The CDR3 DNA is TGTGCCAGCACCCACAGGGAGGACACTGAAGCTTTCTTT. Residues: CASTHREDTEAFF. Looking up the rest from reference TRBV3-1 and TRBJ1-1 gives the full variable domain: DTAVSQTPKYLVTQMGNDKSIKCEQNLGHDTMYWYKQDSKKFLKIMFSYNNKELIINETVPNRFSPKSPDKAHLNLHINSLELGDSAVYFCASTHREDTEAFFGQGTRLTVV.

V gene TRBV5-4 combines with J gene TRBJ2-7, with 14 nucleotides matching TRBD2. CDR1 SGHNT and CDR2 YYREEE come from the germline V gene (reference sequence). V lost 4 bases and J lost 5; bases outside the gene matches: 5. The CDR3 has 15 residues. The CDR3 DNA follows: TGTGCCAGCAGCATCGGACTAGCGGGAGGTGACGAGCAGTACTTC. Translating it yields CASSIGLAGGDEQYF.

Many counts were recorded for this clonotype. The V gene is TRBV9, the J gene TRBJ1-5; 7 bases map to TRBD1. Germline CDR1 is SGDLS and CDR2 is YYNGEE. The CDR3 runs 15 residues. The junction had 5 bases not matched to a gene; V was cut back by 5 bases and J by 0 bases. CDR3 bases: TGTGCCAGCAGTCAGACAGGGAATAGCAATCAGCCCCAGCATTTT. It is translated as CASSQTGNSNQPQHF.

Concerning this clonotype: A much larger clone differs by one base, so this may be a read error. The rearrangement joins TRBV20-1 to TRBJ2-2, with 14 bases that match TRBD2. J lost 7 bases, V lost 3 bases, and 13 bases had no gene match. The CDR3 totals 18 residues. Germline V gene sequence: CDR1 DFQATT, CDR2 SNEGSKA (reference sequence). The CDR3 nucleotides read TGCAGTGCTAGGGATACCCGGGGACTAGCGGGAGAGGTCGGGGAGCTGTTTTTT. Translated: CSARDTRGLAGEVGELFF.

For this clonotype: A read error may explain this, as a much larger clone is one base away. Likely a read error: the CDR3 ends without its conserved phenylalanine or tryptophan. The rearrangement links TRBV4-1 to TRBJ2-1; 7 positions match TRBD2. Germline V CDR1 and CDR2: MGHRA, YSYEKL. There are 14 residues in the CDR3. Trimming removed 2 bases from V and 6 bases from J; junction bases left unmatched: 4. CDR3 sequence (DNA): TGCGCCAGCAGCCAATATACTAGCGCCAATGAGCAGTTCTCC. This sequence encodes CASSQYTSANEQFS.

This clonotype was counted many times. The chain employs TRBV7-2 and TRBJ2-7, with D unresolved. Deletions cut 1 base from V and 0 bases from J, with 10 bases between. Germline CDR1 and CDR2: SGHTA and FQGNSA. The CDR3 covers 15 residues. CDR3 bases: TGTGCCAGCAGCTTAGTCTGGAAGGGCTCCTACGAGCAGTACTTC. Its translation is CASSLVWKGSYEQYF.

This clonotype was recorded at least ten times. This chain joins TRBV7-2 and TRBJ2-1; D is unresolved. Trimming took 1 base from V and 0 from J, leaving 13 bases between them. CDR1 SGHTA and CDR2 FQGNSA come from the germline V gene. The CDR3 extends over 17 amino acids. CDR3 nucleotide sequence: TGTGCCAGCAGCTTAGACTTTAGCTCGAGCTCCTACAATGAGCAGTTCTTC. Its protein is CASSLDFSSSSYNEQFF.

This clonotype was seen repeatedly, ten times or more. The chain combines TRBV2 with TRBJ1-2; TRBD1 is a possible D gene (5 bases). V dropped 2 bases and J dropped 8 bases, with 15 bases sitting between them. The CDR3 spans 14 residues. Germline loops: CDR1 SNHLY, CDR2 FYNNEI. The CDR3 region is CASSEWLGEGGYTF. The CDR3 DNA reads TGTGCCAGCAGTGAATGGTTGGGGGAGGGAGGCTACACCTTC.

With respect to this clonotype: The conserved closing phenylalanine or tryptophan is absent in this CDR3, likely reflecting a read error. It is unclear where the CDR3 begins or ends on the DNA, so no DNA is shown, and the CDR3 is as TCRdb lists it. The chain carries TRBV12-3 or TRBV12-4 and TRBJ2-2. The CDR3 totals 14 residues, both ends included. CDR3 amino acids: CASNQVANTGELRI.

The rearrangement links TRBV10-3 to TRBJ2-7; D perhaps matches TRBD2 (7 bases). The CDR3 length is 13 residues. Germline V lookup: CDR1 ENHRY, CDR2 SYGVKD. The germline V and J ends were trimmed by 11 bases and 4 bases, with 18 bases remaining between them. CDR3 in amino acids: CAVAGGLSYEQYF. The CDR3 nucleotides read TGTGCCGTGGCCGGGGGGCTTTCATACGAGCAGTACTTC.

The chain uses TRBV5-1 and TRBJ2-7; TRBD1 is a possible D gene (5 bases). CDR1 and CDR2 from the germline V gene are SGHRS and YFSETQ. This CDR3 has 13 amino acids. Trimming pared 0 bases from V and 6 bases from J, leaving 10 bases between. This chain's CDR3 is CASSLAQGSEQYF. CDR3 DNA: TGCGCCAGCAGCTTGGCGCAGGGCAGCGAGCAGTACTTC.

CDR3 amino acids: CATSDAVGTQYF. The CDR3 nucleotides are TGTGCCACCAGTGACGCTGTAGGGACGCAGTATTTT. The V call is TRBV24-1, the J call TRBJ2-3; D ambiguous. Germline V gene data show CDR1 as KGHDR and CDR2 as SFDVKD. V lost 4 bases to trimming and J lost 9 bases, with 10 bases between them. There are 12 residues in the CDR3.

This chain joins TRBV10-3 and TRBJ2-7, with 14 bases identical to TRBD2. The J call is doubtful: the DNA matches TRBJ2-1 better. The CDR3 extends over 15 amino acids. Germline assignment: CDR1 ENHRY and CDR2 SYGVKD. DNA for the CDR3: TGTGCCATCAGTTCCGGGACTAGCGGGAGTAATGAGCAGTTCTTC. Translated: CAISSGTSGSNEQFF.

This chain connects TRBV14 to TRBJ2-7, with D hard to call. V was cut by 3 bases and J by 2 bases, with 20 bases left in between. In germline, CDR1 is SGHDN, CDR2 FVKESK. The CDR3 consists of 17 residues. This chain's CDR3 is CASSHLPAVRTTYEQYF. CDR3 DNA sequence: TGTGCCAGCAGCCACCTCCCGGCGGTGAGGACCACCTACGAGCAGTACTTC. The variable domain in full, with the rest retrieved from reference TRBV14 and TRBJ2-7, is EAGVTQFPSHSVIEKGQTVTLRCDPISGHDNLYWYRRVMGKEIKFLLHFVKESKQDESGMPNNRFLAERTGGTYSTLKVQPAELEDSGVYFCASSHLPAVRTTYEQYFGPGTRLTVT.